The clone carrying this T cell receptor (beta chain) was counted many times. A second about 6 to 12 cycle PCR used barcoded and J-beta primers. One entry per CDR3 protein, called by TCRdb with MiXCR from the 5' RACE reads. Counted here are about 930,000 distinct CDR3 sequences, 25% to 30% occurring once; the ten biggest clones make up about a tenth. The sample comes from a study of blood T cells in healthy people across ages. The CDR3 runs 12 residues. CDR1 and CDR2 from the germline V gene are SQVTM and ANQGSEA. The J segment lost 8 bases and the V segment lost 7 bases, leaving 5 bases of the junction unmatched. These same data were also listed under a study on T cells of mothers and their children.

This TCR came from a middle-aged woman in good health. The specimen sequenced was blood. V is TRBV29-1 and J is TRBJ1-2, with TRBD1 matching over 12 bases. DNA for the CDR3: TGCAGCGGGGGGACAGGGGGCAGCGGCTACACCTTC. This codes for CSGGTGGSGYTF.